The clone carrying this TCR beta chain was observed a single time. CDR1 is SNHLY, CDR2 FYNNEI, per germline. V lost 7 bases and J 1 base, leaving 10 bases between the germline ends. This CDR3 has 13 amino acids. The record originates from a study of blood T cell repertoires in COVID-19. This table comes from immunoSEQ multiplex PCR, and its TCRdb copy is limited to in-frame clones, with some not included. Of around 200,000 clones listed, roughly 84% are singletons. The sequence was collected from a man aged 50 or older with active or convalescent COVID-19. Specimen: peripheral blood. The chain links TRBV2 to TRBJ1-1, with a possible D match to TRBD1 (6 bases). CDR3 sequence: CASTLTGNTEAFF. DNA for the CDR3: TGTGCCAGCACCTTGACAGGGAACACTGAAGCTTTCTTT.